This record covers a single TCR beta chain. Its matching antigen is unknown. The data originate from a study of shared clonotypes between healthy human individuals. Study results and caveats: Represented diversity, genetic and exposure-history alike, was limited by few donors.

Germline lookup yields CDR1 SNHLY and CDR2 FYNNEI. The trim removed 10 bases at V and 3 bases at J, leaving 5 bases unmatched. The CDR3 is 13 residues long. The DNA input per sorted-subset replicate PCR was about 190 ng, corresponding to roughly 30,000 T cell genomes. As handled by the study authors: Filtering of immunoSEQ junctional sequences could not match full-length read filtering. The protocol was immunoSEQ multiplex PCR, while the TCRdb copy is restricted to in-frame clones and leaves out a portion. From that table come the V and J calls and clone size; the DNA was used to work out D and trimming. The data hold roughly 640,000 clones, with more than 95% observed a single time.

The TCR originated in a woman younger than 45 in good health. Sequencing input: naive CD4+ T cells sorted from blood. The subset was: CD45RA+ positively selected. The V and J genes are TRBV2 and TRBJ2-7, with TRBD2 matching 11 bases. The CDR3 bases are TGTGCCACTCAGGGGACTAGCGGCTACGAGCAGTACTTC. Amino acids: CATQGTSGYEQYF.